A selection of T cell receptor beta chains follows, all from one sample in a study of beta chain features in type 1 diabetes. The table came from immunoSEQ multiplex PCR; TCRdb's copy has only in-frame clones and leaves some out. In the table there are approximately 340,000 clones, over 12% of which are singletons. The sequenced material came from naive CD4+ T cells from blood. These receptors originate from a woman aged 18-29 years in good health. Both conserved end residues are part of each CDR3. A D gene is named only where the DNA matches it firmly. Where a row states a size, it is once, few, many or the class of an expanded clone; other rows omit it.

size | D | J | length | V | CDR3 | DNA
NA | NA | TRBJ2-1 | 15 | TRBV18 | CASSSGHSSYNEQFF | TGTGCCAGCTCATCAGGACATAGCTCCTACAATGAGCAGTTCTTC
NA | NA | TRBJ1-2 | 15 | TRBV7-8 | CASSLVGVTNYGYTF | TGTGCCAGCAGCTTAGTAGGGGTTACTAACTATGGCTACACCTTC
NA | NA | TRBJ1-2 | 15 | TRBV30 | CAWSDQGLGNYGYTF | TGTGCCTGGAGTGATCAGGGGCTTGGTAACTATGGCTACACCTTC
few | TRBD2 | TRBJ2-1 | 16 | TRBV5-1 | CASSTEGLAGANEQFF | TGCGCCAGCAGCACCGAAGGACTAGCGGGGGCCAATGAGCAGTTCTTC
NA | NA | TRBJ2-5 | 15 | TRBV15 | CATRERAGPQETQYF | TGTGCCACCAGGGAAAGAGCGGGCCCACAAGAGACCCAGTACTTC
few | TRBD1 | TRBJ1-1 | 15 | TRBV9 | CASSPRSGTGSIAFF | TGTGCCAGCAGCCCCCGGTCGGGGACAGGGTCAATTGCTTTCTTT
NA | NA | TRBJ2-5 | 15 | TRBV7-6 | CASSLVVVRVETQYF | TGTGCCAGCAGCTTAGTCGTTGTCAGGGTGGAGACCCAGTACTTC
few | NA | TRBJ2-7 | 14 | TRBV29-1 | CSVEERPPPYEQYF | TGCAGCGTTGAGGAGCGGCCCCCCCCCTACGAGCAGTACTTC
few | NA | TRBJ2-5 | 13 | TRBV5-1 | CASSLEYQETQYF | TGCGCCAGCAGCTTAGAGTACCAAGAGACCCAGTACTTC
few | TRBD2 | TRBJ2-2 | 15 | TRBV29-1 | CSVASGGRGTGELFF | TGCAGCGTTGCTTCCGGCGGGAGAGGCACCGGGGAGCTGTTTTTT
NA | TRBD1 | TRBJ1-2 | 14 | TRBV5-4 | CASSVGQGRGGYTF | TGTGCCAGCAGCGTTGGACAGGGGAGAGGAGGCTACACCTTC
few | NA | TRBJ2-1 | 11 | TRBV18 | CASQPGNEQFF | TGTGCCAGCCAACCAGGCAATGAGCAGTTCTTC
NA | NA | TRBJ1-5 | 14 | TRBV7-3 | CASSPGVGNQPQHF | TGTGCCAGCAGCCCGGGAGTGGGCAATCAGCCCCAGCATTTT
NA | NA | TRBJ2-5 | 15 | TRBV19 | CASSIRAGVQETQYF | TGTGCCAGTAGTATAAGAGCGGGTGTACAAGAGACCCAGTACTTC
few | NA | TRBJ1-1 | 19 | TRBV4-2 | CASSQEVFGAGNVNTEAFF | TGTGCCAGCAGCCAAGAAGTTTTTGGGGCAGGGAATGTTAACACTGAAGCTTTCTTT
NA | NA | TRBJ2-6 | 13 | TRBV29-1 | CSVVWGRANVLTF | TGCAGCGTTGTCTGGGGCAGGGCCAACGTCCTGACTTTC
NA | TRBD1 | TRBJ1-4 | 15 | TRBV30 | CAWSVGTGGGEKLFF | TGTGCCTGGAGTGTAGGGACAGGGGGTGGTGAAAAACTGTTTTTT
few | TRBD2 | TRBJ2-1 | 19 | TRBV4-3 | CASSQEKEWTSGDYNEQFF | TGCGCCAGCAGCCAAGAGAAGGAGTGGACTAGCGGGGACTACAATGAGCAGTTCTTC
few | TRBD2 | TRBJ2-3 | 15 | TRBV30 | CAWSRLAGVNDTQYF | TGTGCCTGGAGTCGCCTAGCGGGGGTCAACGATACGCAGTATTTT
NA | NA | TRBJ1-2 | 14 | TRBV18 | CASSPIDSNYGYTF | TGTGCCAGCTCACCAATAGACAGCAACTATGGCTACACCTTC
few | NA | TRBJ2-5 | 13 | TRBV18 | CASSPGGRETQYF | TGTGCCAGCTCACCAGGGGGCCGAGAGACCCAGTACTTC
NA | TRBD2 | TRBJ2-7 | 15 | TRBV25-1 | CASSEPTSGSYEQYF | TGTGCCAGCAGTGAACCCACTAGCGGGAGCTACGAGCAGTACTTC
NA | TRBD2 | TRBJ2-1 | 15 | TRBV4-2 | CASSLTSGRANEQFF | TGTGCCAGCAGCCTTACTAGCGGGAGGGCGAATGAGCAGTTCTTC
few | NA | TRBJ1-5 | 14 | TRBV30 | CAWGHSRRNQPQHF | TGTGCCTGGGGGCACAGTCGGCGCAATCAGCCCCAGCATTTT
few | TRBD2 | TRBJ2-1 | 16 | TRBV28 | CASSRETSAKGNEQFF | TGTGCCAGCAGTCGGGAGACTAGCGCCAAAGGCAATGAGCAGTTCTTC
few | TRBD2 | TRBJ2-7 | 16 | TRBV28 | CASSSRTSGHRYEQYF | TGTGCCAGCAGTTCAAGGACTAGCGGGCATCGTTACGAGCAGTACTTC
few | NA | TRBJ2-7 | 11 | TRBV28 | CASRFYYEQYF | TGTGCCAGCAGATTTTACTACGAGCAGTACTTC
NA | TRBD2 | TRBJ2-3 | 17 | TRBV4-3 | CASSRTSGSEGTDTQYF | TGCGCCAGCAGCAGGACTAGCGGGAGTGAGGGCACAGATACGCAGTATTTT
NA | TRBD2 | TRBJ2-5 | 15 | TRBV6-5 | CASSAPGLGTETQYF | TGTGCCAGCAGTGCTCCGGGACTAGGCACGGAGACCCAGTACTTC
NA | TRBD2 | TRBJ2-1 | 15 | TRBV5-1 | CASSPGLADYNEQFF | TGCGCCAGCAGCCCCGGACTAGCCGACTACAATGAGCAGTTCTTC
few | TRBD1 | TRBJ2-6 | 15 | TRBV11-3 | CASSMQGAGANVLTF | TGTGCCAGCAGCATGCAGGGGGCCGGGGCCAACGTCCTGACTTTC
NA | TRBD1 | TRBJ1-3 | 14 | TRBV5-4 | CASSLAGQGNTIYF | TGTGCCAGCAGCTTGGCGGGACAGGGAAACACCATATATTTT
NA | TRBD1 | TRBJ1-3 | 14 | TRBV29-1 | CSVGTGGTGNTIYF | TGCAGCGTTGGTACAGGGGGCACTGGAAACACCATATATTTT
NA | TRBD2 | TRBJ2-5 | 19 | TRBV4-2 | CASSQDRSLAGGRVETQYF | TGTGCCAGCAGCCAAGATCGATCTCTAGCGGGAGGGCGTGTGGAGACCCAGTACTTC
NA | NA | TRBJ1-2 | 13 | TRBV19 | CASSSGANYGYTF | TGTGCCAGTAGCAGCGGGGCTAACTATGGCTACACCTTC
few | NA | TRBJ2-7 | 14 | TRBV30 | CAWSHGLFENEQYF | TGTGCCTGGAGCCACGGACTATTTGAAAACGAGCAGTACTTC
NA | NA | TRBJ2-2 | 15 | TRBV19 | CASSIANGDTGELFF | TGTGCCAGTAGTATAGCGAACGGGGACACCGGGGAGCTGTTTTTT